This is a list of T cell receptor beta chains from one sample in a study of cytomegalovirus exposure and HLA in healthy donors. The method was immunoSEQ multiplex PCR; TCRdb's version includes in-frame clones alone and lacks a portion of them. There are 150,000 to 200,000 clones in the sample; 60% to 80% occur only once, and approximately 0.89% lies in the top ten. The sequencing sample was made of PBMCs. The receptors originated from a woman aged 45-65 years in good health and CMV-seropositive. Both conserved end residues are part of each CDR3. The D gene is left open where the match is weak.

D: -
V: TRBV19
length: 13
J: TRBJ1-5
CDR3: CASSQQEGQPQHF

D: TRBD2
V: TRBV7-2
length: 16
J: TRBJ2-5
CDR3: CASSSRTSGYQETQYF

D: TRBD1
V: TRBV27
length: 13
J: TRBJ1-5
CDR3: CASAGQYNQPQHF

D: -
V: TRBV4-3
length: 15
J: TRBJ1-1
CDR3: CASSLIQGLNTEAFF

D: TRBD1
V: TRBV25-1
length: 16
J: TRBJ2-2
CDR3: CASSAHGTANTGELFF

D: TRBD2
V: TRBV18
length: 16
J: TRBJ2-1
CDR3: CASSPPEGGFYNEQFF

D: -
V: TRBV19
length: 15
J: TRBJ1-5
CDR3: CASRWDGRGDQPQHF

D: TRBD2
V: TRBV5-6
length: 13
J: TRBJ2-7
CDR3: CASTKAGGIEQYF

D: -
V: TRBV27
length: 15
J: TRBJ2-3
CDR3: CASSLRGRDFDTQYF

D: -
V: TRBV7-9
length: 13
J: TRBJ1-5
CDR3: CASSSSGAQPQHF

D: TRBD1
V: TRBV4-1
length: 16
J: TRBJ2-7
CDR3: CASSQTFSGTAYEQYF

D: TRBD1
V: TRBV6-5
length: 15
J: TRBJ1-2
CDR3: CASSYPDRGGYGYTF

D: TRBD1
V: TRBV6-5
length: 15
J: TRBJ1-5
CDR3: CASSYLRDRNQPQHF

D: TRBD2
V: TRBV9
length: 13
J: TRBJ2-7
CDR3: CASSAGGRGEQYF

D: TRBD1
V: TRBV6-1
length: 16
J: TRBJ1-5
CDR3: CASSEVGTGGDQPQHF

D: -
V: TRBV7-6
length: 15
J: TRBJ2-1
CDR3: CASSSDSLDYNEQFF

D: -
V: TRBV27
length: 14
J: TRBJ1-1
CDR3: CASSPSYGGTEAFF

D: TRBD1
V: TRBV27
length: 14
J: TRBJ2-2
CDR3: CASSTGQGTGELFF

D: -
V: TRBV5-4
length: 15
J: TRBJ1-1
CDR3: CASSSTDNLLGEAFF

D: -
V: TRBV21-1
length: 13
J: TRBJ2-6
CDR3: CRGGVRGANVLTF

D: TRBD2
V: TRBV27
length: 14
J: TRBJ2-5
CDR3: CASSRTSGGETQYF

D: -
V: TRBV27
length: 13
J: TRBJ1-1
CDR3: CASSLQANTEAFF